The 29 T cell receptor beta chains below all came from one sample that was sequenced in a study of cytomegalovirus exposure and HLA in healthy donors. PCR employed 60 Vbeta and 13 Jbeta primers. TCRdb's table, derived via immunoSEQ multiplex PCR, lists solely in-frame clones and lacks some. This sample has approximately 150,000 clones, with roughly 80% found just once. Sequenced sample: PBMCs. Receptor source: a man aged 18 to 35 in good health and CMV-seropositive.

The chain links TRBV28 to TRBJ2-5; D may be TRBD2 (6 bases). Germline CDR1 reads MDHEN; CDR2 reads SYDVKM. The V and J ends lost 3 bases and 5 bases respectively, with 13 bases between them. The CDR3 length is 14 residues. CDR3 DNA sequence: TGTGCCAGCAGTTTTGGGGTCGGGACTGAGACCCAGTACTTC. It yields the protein CASSFGVGTETQYF.

The J gene is TRBJ2-7, the V gene TRBV9, with D tentatively TRBD1 (6 bases). With 4 bases removed from V and 3 bases from J, the gap between germline ends came to 14 bases. The CDR3 is made up of 14 amino acids. The germline V gene has CDR1 SGDLS and CDR2 YYNGEE. This CDR3 is CASSPTGTNYEQYF. As DNA, the CDR3 is TGTGCCAGCAGCCCTACCGGGACAAACTACGAGCAGTACTTC.

V and J are TRBV6-5 and TRBJ2-7; TRBD2 might be the D (5 bases). The V end lost 5 bases, the J end lost 2 bases, and 13 bases lay between the germline ends. The CDR3 contains 14 residues. Germline V gene lookup returns CDR1 MNHEY and CDR2 SVGAGI. CDR3 nucleotide sequence: TGTGCCAGCAGTATCCAAACAGCGGCCTACGAGCAGTACTTC. It codes for CASSIQTAAYEQYF.

The rearrangement uses TRBV30 and TRBJ2-5; weak D call: TRBD2 (5 bases). Trimming removed 8 bases from V and 5 bases from J, with 12 bases in between. This CDR3 is 11 amino acids long. The V gene's germline CDR1 is GTSNPN and CDR2 SVGIG (reference sequence). In DNA form, the CDR3 reads TGTGCCCGTAGCGAGATGGAGACCCAGTACTTC. Its translation: CARSEMETQYF.

This chain connects TRBV21-1 to TRBJ2-6; TRBD1 is the table's D call, not checked against the DNA. TRBV21-1 is a pseudogene locus. CDR3 length: 17 amino acids. The CDR3 protein is CASSIGQGGTGANVLTF. The CDR3 DNA reads TGTGCCAGCAGCATCGGACAGGGGGGGACTGGGGCCAACGTCCTGACTTTC.

The chain joins TRBV11-2 to TRBJ2-2; TRBD1 matches at 11 bases. This CDR3 spans 16 amino acids. Germline lookup yields CDR1 SGHAT and CDR2 FQNNGV. Unmatched junction bases numbered 4, after V lost 1 base and J lost 6 bases. The CDR3 coding sequence is TGTGCCAGCAGCTTAGCGGACAGGGGGCGCCCCGGGGAGCTGTTTTTT. This gives the protein CASSLADRGRPGELFF.

The chain employs TRBV6-5 and TRBJ2-5; 9 bases map to TRBD1. V was clipped by 6 bases and J by 4 bases; unmatched bases: 9. Germline V gene sequence: CDR1 MNHEY, CDR2 SVGAGI. This CDR3 spans 15 amino acids. The CDR3 DNA is TGTGCCAGCAGCGCTAACAGGGGGCTTCGAGAGACCCAGTACTTC. It specifies CASSANRGLRETQYF.

This rearrangement joins TRBV2 to TRBJ2-2, with a possible D match to TRBD1 (6 bases). Germline V gene lookup returns CDR1 SNHLY and CDR2 FYNNEI. Trimming left V 4 bases short and J 6 bases short, with 6 bases between. The CDR3 sequence is 12 residues long. CDR3 amino acids: CASSAGAGELFF. The CDR3 nucleotides are TGTGCCAGCAGTGCAGGGGCCGGGGAGCTGTTTTTT.

This clone was detected only a few times. The rearrangement joins TRBV28 to TRBJ1-2, with D unclear. CDR3 length: 13 residues. CDR1 is MDHEN and CDR2 is SYDVKM in the germline V gene. V lost 7 bases to trimming and J lost 4 bases, with 13 bases between them. The DNA for the CDR3 is TGTGCCAGCATTCCCTCCGGGTCCTATGGCTACACCTTC. This gives the protein CASIPSGSYGYTF.

This rearrangement joins TRBV11-1 to TRBJ2-1; 7 bases match TRBD2. The CDR3 runs 16 residues. Looked up from germline, CDR1 is SGHAT and CDR2 is FQDESV (reference sequence). Trimming cost V 2 bases and J 1 base; bases outside gene matches: 5. The CDR3 DNA sequence: TGTGCCAGCAGCTTATATAGCGGGTATTCCTACAATGAGCAGTTCTTC. This sequence encodes CASSLYSGYSYNEQFF.

This rearrangement joins TRBV27 to TRBJ2-7, with TRBD1 identical over 8 bases. The V gene's germline CDR1 is MNHEY and CDR2 SMNVEV (reference sequence). The CDR3 consists of 19 residues. V lost 1 base and J lost 6; bases outside the gene matches: 20. CDR3 region: CASSLWGPWGDQTGGEQYF. The CDR3 DNA is TGTGCCAGCAGTTTATGGGGGCCCTGGGGCGATCAAACAGGGGGCGAGCAGTACTTC.

This chain joins TRBV28 and TRBJ2-1; possibly TRBD1 for D (5 bases). CDR1 and CDR2 (germline): MDHEN, SYDVKM. The CDR3 has 16 residues. V lost 2 bases, J lost 0 bases, and 11 bases lay in between. CDR3 residues: CASSLLQGHSYNEQFF. The CDR3 region has the DNA TGTGCCAGCAGTTTACTCCAGGGTCACTCCTACAATGAGCAGTTCTTC. The variable domain in full, completed from reference TRBV28 and TRBJ2-1, reads DVKVTQSSRYLVKRTGEKVFLECVQDMDHENMFWYRQDPGLGLRLIYFSYDVKMKEKGDIPEGYSVSREKKERFSLILESASTNQTSMYLCASSLLQGHSYNEQFFGPGTRLTVL.

J is TRBJ2-3 and V is TRBV6-1; 7 bases line up with TRBD1. The V gene's germline CDR1 is MNHNS and CDR2 SASEGT. V dropped 8 bases and J dropped 0; count of bases not matched to a gene: 2. CDR3 size: 13 residues. CDR3 coding DNA: TGTGCCAGCGACAGGGACAGCACAGATACGCAGTATTTT. It translates to CASDRDSTDTQYF.

The chain joins TRBV11-1 to TRBJ2-2; no definite D call. Trimming pared 5 bases from V and 2 bases from J, leaving 9 bases between. Germline-derived CDR1 and CDR2 are SGHAT and FQDESV (reference sequence). This CDR3 comprises 14 residues. The CDR3 DNA sequence: TGTGCCAGCAGCCCCACATTTAACACCGGGGAGCTGTTTTTT. It specifies CASSPTFNTGELFF.

This chain joins TRBV13 and TRBJ2-5, with a possible D match to TRBD1 (6 bases). Germline lookup yields CDR1 PRHDT and CDR2 FYEKMQ (reference sequence). The V end was cut by 6 bases, the J end by 3 bases, with 11 bases between. The CDR3 runs 13 residues. The CDR3 loop reads CASRITGKETQYF. CDR3 DNA: TGTGCCAGCAGGATTACAGGGAAAGAGACCCAGTACTTC.

The rearrangement uses TRBV7-9 and TRBJ2-5; 7 nucleotides agree with TRBD1. This CDR3 is 16 amino acids long. Trimming at V came to 6 bases and at J to 1 base, leaving 11 bases not matched to a gene. Germline CDR1 SEHNR, CDR2 FQNEAQ (reference sequence). The CDR3 loop is CASSRLGGTIQETQYF. The DNA of the CDR3 is TGTGCCAGCAGTCGCTTAGGGGGCACTATCCAAGAGACCCAGTACTTC.

This clone was picked up a small number of times. The genes are TRBV6-1 and TRBJ2-7; maybe TRBD1 (6 bases). The CDR3 runs to 15 residues. V was trimmed by 0 bases and J by 3 bases, leaving 12 bases between them. Germline loops: CDR1 MNHNS, CDR2 SASEGT. DNA for the CDR3: TGTGCCAGCAGTGAAGCGGCCACAGGGAGCTACGAGCAGTACTTC. This translates into CASSEAATGSYEQYF.

V and J are TRBV6-1 and TRBJ1-2; 8 nucleotides line up with TRBD1. The length of the CDR3 is 14 residues. V was clipped by 6 bases and J by 0 bases; unmatched bases: 3. The germline CDR1 and CDR2 sequences are MNHNS and SASEGT. The CDR3 loop reads CASRTGATNYGYTF. The CDR3 DNA sequence: TGTGCCAGCAGGACAGGGGCCACTAACTATGGCTACACCTTC.

V gene TRBV29-1 combines with J gene TRBJ2-4; 7 positions match TRBD2. The germline CDR1 and CDR2 sequences are SQVTM and ANQGSEA. The junction had 9 bases not matched to a gene; V was cut back by 4 bases and J by 0 bases. CDR3 length: 16 amino acids. The CDR3 DNA is TGCAGCGTTGCTGAAAAGCGGGGTACAGCCAAAAACATTCAGTACTTC. Its translation: CSVAEKRGTAKNIQYF.

This chain connects TRBV5-5 to TRBJ1-1; TRBD1 matches at 8 bases. Germline V gives CDR1 SGHKS, CDR2 YYEKEE (reference sequence). This CDR3 comprises 12 residues. With V trimmed by 5 bases and J by 8 bases, 5 bases remained unmatched. The CDR3 sequence is CASSQDRVEAFF. CDR3 nucleotide sequence: TGTGCCAGCAGTCAGGACAGGGTCGAAGCTTTCTTT.

The CDR3 nucleotides are TGTGCCAGCATCCGGGGACAGCGAGTATATGGCTACACCTTC. It codes for CASIRGQRVYGYTF. The V and J genes are TRBV6-5 and TRBJ1-2; TRBD1 matches at 7 bases. Germline CDR1 is MNHEY and CDR2 is SVGAGI. There are 14 residues in the CDR3. The V segment lost 7 bases and the J segment 5 bases; nucleotides outside the gene matches: 10.

The chain employs TRBV6-5 and TRBJ2-5; 8 bases match TRBD1. The CDR3 extends over 15 amino acids. Germline V CDR1 and CDR2: MNHEY, SVGAGI. After removal of 4 bases from V and 1 base from J, the junction contained 5 bases not matched to a gene. This CDR3 reads CASSSPGTGQETQYF. The DNA of the CDR3 is TGTGCCAGCAGTTCCCCCGGGACAGGCCAAGAGACCCAGTACTTC.

The chain carries TRBV6-1 and TRBJ1-2, with 7 positions matching TRBD1. CDR1 is MNHNS and CDR2 is SASEGT in the germline V gene. The CDR3 covers 14 residues. The J segment lost 7 bases and the V segment lost 5 bases, leaving 10 bases of the junction unmatched. The CDR3 region has the DNA TGTGCCAGCAGTACTTATTCGACAGGGTTTGGCTACACCTTC. Protein: CASSTYSTGFGYTF.

The chain uses TRBV4-1 and TRBJ2-3; TRBD1 is a possible D gene (6 bases). Germline V gene data show CDR1 as MGHRA and CDR2 as YSYEKL. V lost 0 bases, J lost 3 bases, and 16 bases lay in between. There are 17 residues in the CDR3. CDR3 bases: TGCGCCAGCAGCCAAGAGCGACAGGCTGCTTCTACAGATACGCAGTATTTT. Amino acid sequence: CASSQERQAASTDTQYF.

This chain links TRBV6-5 with TRBJ1-4, with D tentatively TRBD1 (6 bases). Trimming left V 7 bases short and J 8 bases short, with 17 bases between. The CDR3 length is 14 residues. CDR1 is MNHEY, CDR2 SVGAGI, per germline. The CDR3 sequence: CASKPGSGEEKLFF. The DNA for the CDR3 is TGTGCCAGCAAACCTGGCTCAGGGGAGGAAAAACTGTTTTTT.

The J gene is TRBJ1-2, the V gene TRBV15, with D unresolved. Germline loops: CDR1 LNHNV, CDR2 YYDKDF (reference sequence). The V end was cut by 1 base, the J end by 5 bases, with 11 bases between. The CDR3 loop spans 14 amino acids. The CDR3 DNA is TGTGCCACCAGCAGAGGGAGTGTAGGTTATGGCTACACCTTC. This translates into CATSRGSVGYGYTF.

This clone was counted a single time. The junction does not match germline at one end; this may be a read error. The V gene is TRBV28, the J gene TRBJ1-5; 8 positions agree with TRBD1. In germline, CDR1 is MDHEN, CDR2 SYDVKM. The CDR3 consists of 15 residues. In DNA, the CDR3 is TGTTCCAGCAATACTAGACAGGGGAGCAATCAGCCCCAGCATTTT. Residues: CSSNTRQGSNQPQHF.

In this sample, this clone turned up a few times. V and J are TRBV5-1 and TRBJ2-1; D is undetermined. V lost 5 bases to trimming and J lost 0 bases, with 9 bases between them. CDR3 size: 14 residues. In germline, CDR1 is SGHRS, CDR2 YFSETQ. The CDR3 nucleotides are TGCGCCAGCAGAGGTGCGGTCTCCTACAATGAGCAGTTCTTC. Translation: CASRGAVSYNEQFF.

V and J are TRBV7-9 and TRBJ1-1; no reliable D call. The V end lost 1 base, the J end lost 4 bases, and 10 bases lay between the germline ends. CDR1 SEHNR and CDR2 FQNEAQ come from the germline V gene (reference sequence). The length of the CDR3 is 14 residues. The CDR3 reads CASSLVGRSTEAFF. CDR3 DNA: TGTGCCAGCAGCTTAGTGGGGAGGTCCACTGAAGCTTTCTTT.